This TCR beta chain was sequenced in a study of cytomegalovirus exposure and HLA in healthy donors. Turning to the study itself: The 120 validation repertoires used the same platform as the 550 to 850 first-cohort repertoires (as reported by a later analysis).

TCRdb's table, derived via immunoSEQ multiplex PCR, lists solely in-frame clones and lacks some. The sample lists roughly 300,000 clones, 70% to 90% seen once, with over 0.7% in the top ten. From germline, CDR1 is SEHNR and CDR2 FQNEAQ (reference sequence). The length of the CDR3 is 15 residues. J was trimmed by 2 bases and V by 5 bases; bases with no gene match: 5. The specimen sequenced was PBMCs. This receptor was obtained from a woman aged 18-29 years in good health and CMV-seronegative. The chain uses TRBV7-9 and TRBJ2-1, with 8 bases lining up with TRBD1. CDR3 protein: CASSPQGGPYNEQFF. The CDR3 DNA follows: TGTGCCAGCAGCCCACAGGGGGGACCCTACAATGAGCAGTTCTTC.